Below are 7 T cell receptor beta chains sequenced from a single sample in a study of blood T cells in healthy people across ages. The authors ran a second PCR of roughly 6 to 11 cycles using a sample-barcoded 5' primer and a J-beta primer mix. TCRdb called the 5' RACE reads again in MiXCR, with one record for every CDR3 protein. The repertoire holds about 1.7 million distinct CDR3 sequences, with approximately 30% as singletons. Sequencing was carried out using blood. The receptors here all came from a woman aged 25 to 39 in good health.

This clonotype was counted a few times. The junction shows a germline mismatch at one end, possibly a read error. This sequence joins TRBV11-2 and TRBJ2-5; no reliable D call. The CDR3 totals 14 residues. Germline V CDR1 and CDR2: SGHAT, FQNNGV. The CDR3 DNA sequence: TGTGCCAGCAGCTTAGATCAGTGGCAAGGGACCCAGTACTTC. Translation gives CASSLDQWQGTQYF.

J is TRBJ2-3 and V is TRBV24-1, with no clear D. The V gene lost 3 bases and the J gene lost 3 bases, with 6 bases spanning the gap. The CDR3 spans 13 residues. Per the germline V gene, CDR1 is KGHDR and CDR2 is SFDVKD. The CDR3 loop reads CATSDTVTDTQYF. As DNA, the CDR3 is TGTGCCACCAGTGATACGGTTACAGATACGCAGTATTTT.

V and J are TRBV6-2 or TRBV6-3 and TRBJ2-5; D gene ambiguous. In germline, CDR1 is MNHEY, CDR2 SVGEGT. V lost 6 bases, J lost 5 bases, and 7 bases lay in between. This CDR3 is built from 11 residues. The DNA of the CDR3 is TGTGCCAGCAGCACCGTGGAGACCCAGTACTTC. Translating gives CASSTVETQYF.

Of note for this clonotype: This may be a read error: a much more frequent sequence differs by one nucleotide. The rearrangement links TRBV7-2 to TRBJ2-5, with TRBD2 identical over 14 bases. The germline V gene encodes CDR1 SGHTA and CDR2 FQGNSA. V lost 1 base and J lost 7; bases outside the gene matches: 8. The CDR3 is 17 residues long. The CDR3 spells CASSLGGLAGAGGTQYF. The CDR3 bases are TGTGCCAGCAGCTTAGGGGGACTAGCGGGAGCGGGCGGGACCCAGTACTTC.

This clonotype occurred a few times. The chain couples TRBV7-2 to TRBJ2-1, with a tentative D call TRBD1 (5 bases). CDR3 length: 14 residues. Germline V gene lookup returns CDR1 SGHTA and CDR2 FQGNSA. The V end lost 0 bases, the J end lost 7 bases, and 10 bases lay between the germline ends. CDR3 sequence (DNA): TGTGCCAGCAGCTTAGCCCGGACAACGAATGAGCAGTTCTTC. It specifies CASSLARTTNEQFF.

The chain joins TRBV12-3 or TRBV12-4 to TRBJ2-3; 7 bases are a match to TRBD1. V lost 6 bases to trimming and J lost 4 bases; unmatched junction nucleotides: 4. This CDR3 spans 13 amino acids. This CDR3 is CASRKQGSDTQYF. The CDR3 DNA follows: TGTGCCAGCAGGAAACAGGGGTCAGATACGCAGTATTTT.

This clonotype occurred many times. One base away lies a much larger clone, so this may be a sequencing read error. J is TRBJ2-5 and V is TRBV2; no clear D. The V end was cut by 6 bases, the J end by 1 base, with 3 bases between. This CDR3 comprises 11 residues. The germline V gene encodes CDR1 SNHLY and CDR2 FYNNEI. The CDR3 DNA reads TGTGCCAGCAGGTCCCAAGAGACCCAGTACTTC. This sequence encodes CASRSQETQYF.